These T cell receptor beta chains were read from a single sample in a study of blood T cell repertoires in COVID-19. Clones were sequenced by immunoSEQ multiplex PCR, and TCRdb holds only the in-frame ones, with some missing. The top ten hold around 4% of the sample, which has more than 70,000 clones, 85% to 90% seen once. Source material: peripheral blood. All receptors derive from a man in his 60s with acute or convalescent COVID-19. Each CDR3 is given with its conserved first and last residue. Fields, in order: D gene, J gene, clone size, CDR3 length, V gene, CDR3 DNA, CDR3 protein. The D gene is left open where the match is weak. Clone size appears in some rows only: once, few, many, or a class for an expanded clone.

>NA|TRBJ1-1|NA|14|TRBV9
TGTGCCAGCAGCGTATCCGGGAGGGGACCTGAAGCTTTCTTT
CASSVSGRGPEAFF
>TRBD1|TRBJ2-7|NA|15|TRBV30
TGTGTCTTAACAGGGGGCAGGGGCGCCTTCCACGAGCAGTACTTC
CVLTGGRGAFHEQYF
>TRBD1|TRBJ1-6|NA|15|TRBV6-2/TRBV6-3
TGTGCCAGCAGTTACGAGGGGGCTTATAATTCACCCCTCCACTTT
CASSYEGAYNSPLHF
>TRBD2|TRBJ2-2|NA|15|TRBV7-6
TGTGCCAGCAGCTTGGGGGGGACTACCACCGGGGAGCTGTTTTTT
CASSLGGTTTGELFF
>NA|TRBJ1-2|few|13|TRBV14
TGTGCCAGCAGCCCCATCTCCGGGTATGGCTACACCTTC
CASSPISGYGYTF
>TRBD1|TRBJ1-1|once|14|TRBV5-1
TGCGCCAGCCGGGGGCAGGGGGCGGACACTGAAGCTTTCTTT
CASRGQGADTEAFF
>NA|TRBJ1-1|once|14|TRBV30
TGTGCCTGGAGCGGGGAGATTTTTGGCACTGAAGCTTTCTTT
CAWSGEIFGTEAFF
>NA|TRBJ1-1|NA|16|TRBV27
TGTGCCAGCAGTCCCCGAGGTGGGTGGGGGCCGGCTGAAGCTTTCTTT
CASSPRGGWGPAEAFF
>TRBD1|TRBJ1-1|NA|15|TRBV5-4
TGTGCCAGCAGCACCGGACAGGGAAGGAACACTGAAGCTTTCTTT
CASSTGQGRNTEAFF
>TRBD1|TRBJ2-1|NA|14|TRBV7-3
TGTGCCAGCAGCGCGGGACAGGGGGCCGATGAGCAGTTCTTC
CASSAGQGADEQFF
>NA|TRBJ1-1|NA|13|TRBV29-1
TGCAGCGTCAATTCAGGGGAGAACACTGAAGCTTTCTTT
CSVNSGENTEAFF
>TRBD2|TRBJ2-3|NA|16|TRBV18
TGTGCCAGCTCACCACCGGTAGCGGGAGAATCTGATACGCAGTATTTT
CASSPPVAGESDTQYF
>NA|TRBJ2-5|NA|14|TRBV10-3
TGTGCCATCAGTGGTGGACAGCTCCAAGAGACCCAGTACTTC
CAISGGQLQETQYF
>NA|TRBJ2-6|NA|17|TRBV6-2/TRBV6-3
TGTGCCAGCAGTTACAGCAGAAGAGGCTCTGGGGCCAACGTCCTGACTTTC
CASSYSRRGSGANVLTF
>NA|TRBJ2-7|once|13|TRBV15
TGTGCCACCAGCAGAGGGAGGGGCTACGAGCAGTACTTC
CATSRGRGYEQYF
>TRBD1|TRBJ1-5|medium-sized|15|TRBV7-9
TGTGCCAGCAGCTCAGGGACAGGGGGTTATCAGCCCCAGCATTTT
CASSSGTGGYQPQHF
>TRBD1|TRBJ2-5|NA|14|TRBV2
TGTGCCGGCACCTCTACAGGGGTTCAAGAGACCCAGTACTTC
CAGTSTGVQETQYF
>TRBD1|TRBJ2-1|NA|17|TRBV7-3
TGTGCCAGCAGCTTAGCGCTCCGGGACAGGGGGTTGGATGAGCAGTTCTTC
CASSLALRDRGLDEQFF
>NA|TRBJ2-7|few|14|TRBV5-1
TGCGCCAGCAGCTTGTACAGGACCTCCTACGAGCAGTACTTC
CASSLYRTSYEQYF
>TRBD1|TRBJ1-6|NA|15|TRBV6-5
TGTGCCAGCAGTTACGCCGGGACAGGCGAGAGGCCCCTCCACTTT
CASSYAGTGERPLHF
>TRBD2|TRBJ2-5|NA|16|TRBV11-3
TGTGCCAGCAGCTCGGGACTAGCGGGAGGGGGGGAGACCCAGTACTTC
CASSSGLAGGGETQYF
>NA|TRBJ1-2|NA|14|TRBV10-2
TGCGCCAGCAGTGAGTCAGGAGGGGCCTATGGCTACACCTTC
CASSESGGAYGYTF
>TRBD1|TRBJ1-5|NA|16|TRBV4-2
TGTGCCAGCAGCCCTCAGGGGGCGAGGGGCAATCAGCCCCAGCATTTT
CASSPQGARGNQPQHF
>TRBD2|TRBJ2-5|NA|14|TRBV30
TGTGCCGGACACTTTACTAGCGGCCAAGAGACCCAGTACTTC
CAGHFTSGQETQYF
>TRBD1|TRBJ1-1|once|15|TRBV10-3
TGTGCCATCAGTGGGGCCGGGACAGGGAACACTGAAGCTTTCTTT
CAISGAGTGNTEAFF
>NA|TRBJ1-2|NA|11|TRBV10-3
TGTGCCATCAGTTCGTCTTATGGCTACACCTTC
CAISSSYGYTF
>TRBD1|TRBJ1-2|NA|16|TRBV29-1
TGCAGCGTTGAACCCCGGGACAGGGGCGTTAACTATGGCTACACCTTC
CSVEPRDRGVNYGYTF
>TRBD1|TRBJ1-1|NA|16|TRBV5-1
TGCGCCAGCAGCGTAGCGGGACAGGGGGGGAGGACTGAAGCTTTCTTT
CASSVAGQGGRTEAFF
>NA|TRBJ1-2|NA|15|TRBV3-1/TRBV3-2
TGTGCCAGCAGCCCCTTAGGGGCCCCTTCCTATGGCTACACCTTC
CASSPLGAPSYGYTF
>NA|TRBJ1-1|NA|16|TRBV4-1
TGCGCCAGCAGCCAAGATCGGGGAGGGAGGACCACTGAAGCTTTCTTT
CASSQDRGGRTTEAFF
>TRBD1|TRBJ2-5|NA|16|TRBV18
TGTGCCAGCTCACCGACAGGGGGCTCATTGACAGAGACCCAGTACTTC
CASSPTGGSLTETQYF
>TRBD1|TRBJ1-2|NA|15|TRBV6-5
TGTGCCAGCAGTTCGCCTGAGGGACAGATCTATGGCTACACCTTC
CASSSPEGQIYGYTF
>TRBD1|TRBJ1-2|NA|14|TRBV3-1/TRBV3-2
TGTGCCAGCAGCCAAGAAGACAGGGGGCAGGGCTACACCTTC
CASSQEDRGQGYTF
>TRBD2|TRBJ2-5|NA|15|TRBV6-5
TGTGCCAGCAGTTGGGGGGGGAGTTCACAAGAGACCCAGTACTTC
CASSWGGSSQETQYF
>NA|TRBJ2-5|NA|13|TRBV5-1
TGCGCCAGCAGCTTGGTTCCTCAAGAGACCCAGTACTTC
CASSLVPQETQYF
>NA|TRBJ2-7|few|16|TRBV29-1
TGCAGCGTTGAAGATCTTGGTGAGGGACATCCTTCCGAGCAGTACTTC
CSVEDLGEGHPSEQYF
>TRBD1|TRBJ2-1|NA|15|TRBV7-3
TGTGCCAGCAGCTTAACTGGACCGACAGGGCGGGAGCAGTTCTTC
CASSLTGPTGREQFF
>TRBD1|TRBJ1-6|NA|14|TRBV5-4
TGTGCCAGCACTGGGACAGGTGATAATTCACCCCTCCACTTT
CASTGTGDNSPLHF
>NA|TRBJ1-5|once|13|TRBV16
TGTGCCAGCAGCCCCAGGTCCAATCAGCCCCAGCATTTT
CASSPRSNQPQHF
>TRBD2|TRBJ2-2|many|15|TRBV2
TGTGCCAGCAGTGGCGGGACTAGCGGGCCCGGGGAGCTGTTTTTT
CASSGGTSGPGELFF
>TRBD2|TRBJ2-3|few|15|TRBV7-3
TGTGCCAGCAGCTTAAACGGGGGGGCACAAGATACGCAGTATTTT
CASSLNGGAQDTQYF
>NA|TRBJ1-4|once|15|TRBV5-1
TGCGCCAGCAGCTTACATCGACAGTATAATGAAAAACTGTTTTTT
CASSLHRQYNEKLFF
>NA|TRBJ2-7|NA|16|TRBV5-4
TGTGCCAGCAGCTCGGCAAAGGACGGGGGATCCTACGAGCAGTACTTC
CASSSAKDGGSYEQYF
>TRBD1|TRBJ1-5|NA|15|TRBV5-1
TGCGCCAGCAGCTTGGGACAGGGGAGGAATCAGCCCCAGCATTTT
CASSLGQGRNQPQHF
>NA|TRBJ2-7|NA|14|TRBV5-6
TGTGCCAGCAGCTTCAGGGCAGGGGTAGGAGGGCAGTACTTC
CASSFRAGVGGQYF
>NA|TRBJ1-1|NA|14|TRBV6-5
TGTGCCAGCAGATCCCTGACAGTGAACACTGAAGCTTTCTTT
CASRSLTVNTEAFF
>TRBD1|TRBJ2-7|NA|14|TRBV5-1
TGCGCCAGCAGCTTGGGGCAGGGGGTGGGCGAGCAGTACTTC
CASSLGQGVGEQYF
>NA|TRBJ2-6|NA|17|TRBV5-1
TGCGCCAGCAGCTTGGCCGGACTCAGCTCTGGGGCCAACGTCCTGACTTTC
CASSLAGLSSGANVLTF
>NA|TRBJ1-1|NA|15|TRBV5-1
TGCGCCAGCAGCTTGGAAGTCGGCAGGGGAACTGAAGCTTTCTTT
CASSLEVGRGTEAFF